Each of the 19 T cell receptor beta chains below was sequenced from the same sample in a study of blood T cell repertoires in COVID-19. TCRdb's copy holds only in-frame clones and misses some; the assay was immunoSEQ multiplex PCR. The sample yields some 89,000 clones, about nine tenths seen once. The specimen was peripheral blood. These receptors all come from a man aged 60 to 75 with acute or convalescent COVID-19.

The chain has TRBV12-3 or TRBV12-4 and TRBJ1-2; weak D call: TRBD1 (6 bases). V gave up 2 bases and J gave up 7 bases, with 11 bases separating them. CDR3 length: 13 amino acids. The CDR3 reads CASSLQGRGGYTF. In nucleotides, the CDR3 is TGTGCCAGCAGTTTACAGGGGCGCGGTGGCTACACCTTC.

The CDR3 DNA reads as TGTGCCAGCAGCCGAACAGGGGACTCTGGAAACACCATATATTTT. Translated: CASSRTGDSGNTIYF. V gene TRBV6-5 combines with J gene TRBJ1-3, with TRBD1 identical over 7 bases. V dropped 6 bases and J dropped 0; count of bases not matched to a gene: 5. There are 15 residues in the CDR3. The germline V gene encodes CDR1 MNHEY and CDR2 SVGAGI.

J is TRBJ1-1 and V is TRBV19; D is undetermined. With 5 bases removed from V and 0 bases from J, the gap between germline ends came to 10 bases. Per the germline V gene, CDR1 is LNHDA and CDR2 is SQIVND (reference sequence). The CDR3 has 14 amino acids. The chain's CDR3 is CASSPTSVNTEAFF. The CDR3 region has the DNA TGTGCCAGTAGTCCCACATCAGTGAACACTGAAGCTTTCTTT. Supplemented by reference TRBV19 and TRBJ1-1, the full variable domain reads DGGITQSPKYLFRKEGQNVTLSCEQNLNHDAMYWYRQDPGQGLRLIYYSQIVNDFQKGDIAEGYSVSREKKESFPLTVTSAQKNPTAFYLCASSPTSVNTEAFFGQGTRLTVV.

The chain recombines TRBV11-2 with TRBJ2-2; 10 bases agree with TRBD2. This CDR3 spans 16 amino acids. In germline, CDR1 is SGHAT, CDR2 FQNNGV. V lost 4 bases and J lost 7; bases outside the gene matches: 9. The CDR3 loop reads CASSSWLAGVVGELFF. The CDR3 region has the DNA TGTGCCAGCAGCTCGTGGCTAGCGGGGGTGGTCGGGGAGCTGTTTTTT.

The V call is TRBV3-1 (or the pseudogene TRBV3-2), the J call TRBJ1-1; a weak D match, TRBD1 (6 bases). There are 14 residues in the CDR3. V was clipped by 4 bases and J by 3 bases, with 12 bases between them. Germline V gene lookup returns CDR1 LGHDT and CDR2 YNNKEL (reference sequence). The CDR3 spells CASSRQDRHTEAFF. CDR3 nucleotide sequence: TGTGCCAGCAGCCGTCAGGACAGACACACTGAAGCTTTCTTT.

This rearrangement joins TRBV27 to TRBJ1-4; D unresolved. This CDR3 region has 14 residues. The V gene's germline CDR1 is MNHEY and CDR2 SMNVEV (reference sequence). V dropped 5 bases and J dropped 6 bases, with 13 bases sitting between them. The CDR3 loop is CASSTVVEDEKLFF. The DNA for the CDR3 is TGTGCCAGCAGTACGGTAGTCGAGGATGAAAAACTGTTTTTT.

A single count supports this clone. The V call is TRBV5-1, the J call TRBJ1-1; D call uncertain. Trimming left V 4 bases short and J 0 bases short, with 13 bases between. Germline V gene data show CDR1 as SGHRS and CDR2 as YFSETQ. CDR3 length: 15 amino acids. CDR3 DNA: TGCGCCAGCAGCATTTCGTTACTCATGAACACTGAAGCTTTCTTT. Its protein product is CASSISLLMNTEAFF.

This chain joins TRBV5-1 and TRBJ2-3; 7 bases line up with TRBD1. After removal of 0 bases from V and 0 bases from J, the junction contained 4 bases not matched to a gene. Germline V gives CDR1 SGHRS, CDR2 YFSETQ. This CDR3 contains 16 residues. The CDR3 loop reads CASSLGDSTSTDTQYF. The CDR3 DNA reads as TGCGCCAGCAGCTTGGGGGACAGCACTAGCACAGATACGCAGTATTTT.

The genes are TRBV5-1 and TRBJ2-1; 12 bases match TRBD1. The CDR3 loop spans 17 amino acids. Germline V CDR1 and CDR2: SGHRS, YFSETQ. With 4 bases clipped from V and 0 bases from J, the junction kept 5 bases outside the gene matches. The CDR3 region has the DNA TGCGCCAGCAGCGAGGGGACAGGGGGCCTCTCCTACAATGAGCAGTTCTTC. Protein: CASSEGTGGLSYNEQFF.

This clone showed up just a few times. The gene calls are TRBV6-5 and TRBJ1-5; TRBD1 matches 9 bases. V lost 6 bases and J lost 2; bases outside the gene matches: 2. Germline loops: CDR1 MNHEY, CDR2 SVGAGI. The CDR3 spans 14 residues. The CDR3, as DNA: TGTGCCAGCAGGGGACAGGGAGGCAATCAGCCCCAGCATTTT. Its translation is CASRGQGGNQPQHF.

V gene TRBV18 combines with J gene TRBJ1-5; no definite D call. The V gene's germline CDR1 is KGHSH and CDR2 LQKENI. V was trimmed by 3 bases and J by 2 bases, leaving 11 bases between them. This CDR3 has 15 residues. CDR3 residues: CASSPTGFGNQPQHF. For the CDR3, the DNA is TGTGCCAGCTCACCGACGGGATTCGGCAATCAGCCCCAGCATTTT.

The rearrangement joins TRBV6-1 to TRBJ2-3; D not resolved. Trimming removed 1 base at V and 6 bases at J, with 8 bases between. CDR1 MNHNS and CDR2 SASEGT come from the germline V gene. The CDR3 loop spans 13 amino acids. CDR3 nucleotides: TGTGCCAGCAGTGAAGGAACGGGTGATACGCAGTATTTT. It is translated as CASSEGTGDTQYF.

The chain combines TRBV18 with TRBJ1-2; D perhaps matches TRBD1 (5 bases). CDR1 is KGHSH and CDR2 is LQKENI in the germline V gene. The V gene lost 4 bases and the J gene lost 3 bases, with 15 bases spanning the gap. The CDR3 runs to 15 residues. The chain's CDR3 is CASSQQGGLDYGYTF. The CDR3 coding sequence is TGTGCCAGCTCACAGCAGGGAGGCCTCGACTATGGCTACACCTTC.

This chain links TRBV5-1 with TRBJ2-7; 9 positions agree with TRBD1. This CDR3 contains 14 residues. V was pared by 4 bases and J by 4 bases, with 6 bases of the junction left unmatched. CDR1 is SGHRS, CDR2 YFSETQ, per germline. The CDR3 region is CASSPGQGAYEQYF. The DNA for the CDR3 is TGCGCCAGCAGCCCGGGACAGGGTGCGTACGAGCAGTACTTC. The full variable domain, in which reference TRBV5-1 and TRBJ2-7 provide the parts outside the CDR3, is KAGVTQTPRYLIKTRGQQVTLSCSPISGHRSVSWYQQTPGQGLQFLFEYFSETQRNKGNFPGRFSGRQFSNSRSEMNVSTLELGDSALYLCASSPGQGAYEQYFGPGTRLTVT.

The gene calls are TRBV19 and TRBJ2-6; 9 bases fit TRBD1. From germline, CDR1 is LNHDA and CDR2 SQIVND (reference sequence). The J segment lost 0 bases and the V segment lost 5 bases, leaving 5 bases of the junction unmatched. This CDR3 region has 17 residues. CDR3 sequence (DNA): TGTGCCAGTAGTGCGGACAGGGGCTACTCTGGGGCCAACGTCCTGACTTTC. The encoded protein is CASSADRGYSGANVLTF.

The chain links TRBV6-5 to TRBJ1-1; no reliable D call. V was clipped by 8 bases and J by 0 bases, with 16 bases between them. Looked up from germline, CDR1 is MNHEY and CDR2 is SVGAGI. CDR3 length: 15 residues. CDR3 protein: CASRRGSDLNTEAFF. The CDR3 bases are TGTGCCAGCCGGAGAGGGTCGGACCTGAACACTGAAGCTTTCTTT.

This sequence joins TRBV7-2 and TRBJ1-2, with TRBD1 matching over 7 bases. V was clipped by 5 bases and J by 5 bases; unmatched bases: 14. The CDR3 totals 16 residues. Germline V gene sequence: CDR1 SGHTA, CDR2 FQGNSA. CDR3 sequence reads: CASSATEGAKRYGYTF. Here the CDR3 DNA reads TGTGCCAGCAGCGCTACGGAGGGGGCAAAGAGGTATGGCTACACCTTC.

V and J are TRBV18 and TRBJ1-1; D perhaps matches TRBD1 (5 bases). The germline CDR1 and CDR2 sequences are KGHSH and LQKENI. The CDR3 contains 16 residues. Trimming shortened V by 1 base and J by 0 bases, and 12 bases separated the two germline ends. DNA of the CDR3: TGTGCCAGCTCACCACTGGGGGGGTCCGTGAACACTGAAGCTTTCTTT. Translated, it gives CASSPLGGSVNTEAFF.

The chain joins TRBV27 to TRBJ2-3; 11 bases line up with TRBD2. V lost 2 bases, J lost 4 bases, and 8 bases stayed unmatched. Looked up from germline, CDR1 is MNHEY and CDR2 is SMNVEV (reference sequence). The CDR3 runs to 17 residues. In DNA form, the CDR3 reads TGTGCCAGCAGTTTAACTAGCGGGGGCCCACCGGCAGATACGCAGTATTTT. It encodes CASSLTSGGPPADTQYF.